A few counts support the clone carrying this T cell receptor (beta chain). What it binds is not known. The CDR3 consists of 13 residues. J gave up 14 bases and V 1 base, and 5 bases lay outside the gene matches. Produced via immunoSEQ multiplex PCR; TCRdb's table is partial and in-frame only. The repertoire holds 1,500 to 2,000 clones, with approximately 15% as singletons. This entry is derived from a study of CD4 T cell repertoires in COVID-19. Source: memory CD4+ T cells, cultured in vitro, taken after recovery from COVID-19. This receptor was obtained from a human donor who had COVID-19. The gene calls are TRBV12-3 or TRBV12-4 and TRBJ1-6; 7 bases are shared with TRBD1. The CDR3 bases are TGTGCCAGCAGTTTAGGGGCAGGGGGGGCCCTCCACTTT. Protein product: CASSLGAGGALHF.